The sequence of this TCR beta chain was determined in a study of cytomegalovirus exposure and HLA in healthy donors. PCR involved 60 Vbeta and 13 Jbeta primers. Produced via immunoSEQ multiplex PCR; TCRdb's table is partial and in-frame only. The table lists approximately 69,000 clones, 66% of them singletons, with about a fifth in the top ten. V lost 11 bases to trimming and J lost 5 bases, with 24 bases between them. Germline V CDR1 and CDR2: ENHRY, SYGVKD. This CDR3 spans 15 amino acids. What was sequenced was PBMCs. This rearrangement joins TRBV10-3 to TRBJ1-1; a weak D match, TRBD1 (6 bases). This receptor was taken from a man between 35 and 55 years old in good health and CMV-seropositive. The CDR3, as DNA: TGTGCCCAACCAGATCATGACCTTAGGGGGACTGAAGCTTTCTTT. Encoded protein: CAQPDHDLRGTEAFF.